This entry lists 14 T cell receptor beta chains sequenced from one sample in a study of identical twins. TCRdb independently ran MiXCR on the 5' RACE reads; one entry per CDR3 protein. This table holds fewer than 250,000 distinct CDR3 sequences, around 9.6% found once. Sequencing was performed on memory (CD45RO+) T cells sorted from blood. These receptor sequences come from a young woman in good health.

This clonotype was counted only a few times. The V call is TRBV20-1, the J call TRBJ2-3; TRBD1 matches at 7 bases. Germline CDR1 and CDR2: DFQATT and SNEGSKA (reference sequence). V lost 3 bases, J lost 0 bases, and 6 bases stayed unmatched. The CDR3 spans 15 residues. CDR3 region: CSASATGSSTDTQYF. The DNA for the CDR3 is TGCAGTGCTAGCGCGACAGGGTCTAGCACAGATACGCAGTATTTT.

This clonotype was recorded at least ten times. In DNA, the CDR3 is TGTGCCAGCAGCTTAGTGGGACACCTCGACACCGGGGAGCTGTTTTTT. This translates into CASSLVGHLDTGELFF. V and J are TRBV7-8 and TRBJ2-2, with D perhaps matching TRBD1 (6 bases). V was clipped by 1 base and J by 3 bases, with 12 bases between them. Germline lookup yields CDR1 SGHVS and CDR2 FQNEAQ. This CDR3 has 16 residues.

This clonotype was detected a few times. The rearrangement joins TRBV10-2 to TRBJ2-7; no firm D call. The V end lost 8 bases, the J end lost 4 bases, and 12 bases lay between the germline ends. The CDR3 covers 12 residues. Germline V gene sequence: CDR1 WSHSY, CDR2 SAAADI. The DNA of the CDR3 is TGCGCCAGCGGCAACGTCGGGTACGAGCAGTACTTC. Amino acids: CASGNVGYEQYF.

This clonotype was seen at least ten times. This chain joins TRBV3-1 and TRBJ2-1; no reliable D call. The V end lost 6 bases, the J end lost 0 bases, and 12 bases lay between the germline ends. The CDR3 runs 15 residues. Germline CDR1 LGHDT, CDR2 YNNKEL (reference sequence). As DNA, the CDR3 is TGTGCCAGCAGACACAGTGGGTCCTCCTACAATGAGCAGTTCTTC. Translation gives CASRHSGSSYNEQFF.

This clonotype came up a few times. The CDR3 sequence is CASSPRTSGRTHNEQFF. In DNA form, the CDR3 reads TGTGCCAGCAGCCCACGGACTAGCGGGAGAACCCACAATGAGCAGTTCTTC. This chain uses TRBV6-2 or TRBV6-3 with TRBJ2-1, with 13 bases identical to TRBD2. This CDR3 spans 17 amino acids. The germline CDR1 and CDR2 sequences are MNHEY and SVGEGT. Germline trimming cut 6 bases from V and 5 bases from J; bases unmatched to any gene: 10.

In this sample, this clonotype turned up many times. The chain joins TRBV7-4 to TRBJ2-1; 8 positions agree with TRBD2. J lost 10 bases, V lost 4 bases, and 15 bases had no gene match. The CDR3 is 16 amino acids. Germline V lookup: CDR1 SGHVT, CDR2 SQSDAQ. The CDR3 DNA reads as TGTGCCAGCAGCTCAGAAGCGGGGGCCGTTCCGGACGAGCAGTTCTTC. This codes for CASSSEAGAVPDEQFF.

The CDR3 bases are TGTGCCAGCAGTACGGGGGTCGGCTACGAGCAGTACTTC. It is translated as CASSTGVGYEQYF. This chain links TRBV28 with TRBJ2-7; the D gene is possibly TRBD2 (6 bases). This CDR3 has 13 amino acids. The germline V gene has CDR1 MDHEN and CDR2 SYDVKM. V shed 5 bases and J shed 3 bases, with 11 bases lying between them.

This rearrangement joins TRBV7-8 to TRBJ1-5; weak D call: TRBD1 (5 bases). Trimming cost V 5 bases and J 1 base, with 12 bases left between them. The CDR3 is 15 residues long. The germline gives CDR1 SGHVS, CDR2 FQNEAQ. The CDR3 region has the DNA TGTGCCAGCAGCCGGGGCCAGAGGAGCAATCAGCCCCAGCATTTT. The encoded protein is CASSRGQRSNQPQHF.

This clonotype came up many times. The rearrangement joins TRBV3-1 to TRBJ2-4; D possibly corresponds to TRBD1 (5 bases). CDR3 length: 15 residues. CDR1 is LGHDT and CDR2 is YNNKEL in the germline V gene (reference sequence). V was shortened by 1 base and J by 4 bases, with 11 bases between the two germline ends. The CDR3 coding sequence is TGTGCCAGCAGCCAAGGCACACCAGGGAAAAACATTCAGTACTTC. Translated, it gives CASSQGTPGKNIQYF.

The J gene is TRBJ1-4, the V gene TRBV27, with D perhaps TRBD1 (5 bases). The germline CDR1 and CDR2 sequences are MNHEY and SMNVEV (reference sequence). V dropped 1 base and J dropped 7 bases, with 19 bases sitting between them. The CDR3 is 17 amino acids. CDR3 in amino acids: CASSLLGTPGEAEKLFF. CDR3 sequence (DNA): TGTGCCAGCAGTTTATTGGGGACTCCCGGGGAAGCTGAAAAACTGTTTTTT.

This chain links TRBV5-1 with TRBJ2-6; unclear D gene. With 3 bases removed from V and 4 bases from J, the gap between germline ends came to 11 bases. This CDR3 is built from 15 residues. CDR1 and CDR2 (germline): SGHRS, YFSETQ. CDR3 DNA: TGCGCCAGCAGCTCGGACCTATGGGGGGCCAACGTCCTGACTTTC. As protein: CASSSDLWGANVLTF.

In its sample, this clonotype was seen a few times. The V and J genes are TRBV20-1 and TRBJ2-7, with no clear D. The CDR3 is 14 residues long. Germline values: CDR1 DFQATT, CDR2 SNEGSKA (reference sequence). The CDR3 nucleotides are TGCAGCGCAATAAGACCAACTTCAGCCTACGAGCAGTACTTC. It codes for CSAIRPTSAYEQYF.

This clonotype was picked up a small number of times. The chain links TRBV28 to TRBJ2-5; D is uncertain. Trimming stripped 2 bases from V and 4 bases from J, with 8 bases between. The V gene's germline CDR1 is MDHEN and CDR2 SYDVKM. The CDR3 is 13 amino acids. This chain's CDR3 is CASSLPGTETQYF. In DNA form, the CDR3 reads TGTGCCAGCAGTTTACCCGGCACAGAGACCCAGTACTTC.

The CDR3 reads CASSLGYLNQETQYF. CDR3 bases: TGTGCCAGCAGCTTGGGCTACTTAAACCAAGAGACCCAGTACTTC. The rearrangement uses TRBV5-5 and TRBJ2-5, with no clear D. Trimming shortened V by 0 bases and J by 0 bases, and 9 bases separated the two germline ends. The V gene's germline CDR1 is SGHKS and CDR2 YYEKEE (reference sequence). The CDR3 spans 15 residues.